The rows below give T cell receptor beta chains drawn from one sample of a study of cytomegalovirus exposure and HLA in healthy donors. Assay: immunoSEQ multiplex PCR; the TCRdb copy retains only in-frame clones and omits some. The table lists some 38,000 clones, 68% of them singletons, with around 3.9% in the top ten. Sequencing was done on a sample of PBMCs. The receptors come from a man aged 35 to 55 in good health and CMV-seronegative. CDR3s include the opening cysteine and the closing phenylalanine or tryptophan. The D gene is left open where the match is weak. The size entry is marked missing in some rows and otherwise reads once, few, many or a size class.

J | size | V | D | DNA | CDR3
TRBJ2-5 | - | TRBV7-9 | - | TGTGCCAGCAGCTTGGGAGACAAGACCCAGTACTTC | CASSLGDKTQYF
TRBJ1-1 | - | TRBV14 | - | TGTGCCAGCAGCCGGCAGGGATTCGTGCGCACTGAAGCTTTCTTT | CASSRQGFVRTEAFF
TRBJ1-2 | - | TRBV2 | - | TGTGCCAGCATCGGACGGGGCTATGGCTACACCTTC | CASIGRGYGYTF
TRBJ2-7 | few | TRBV5-1 | - | TGCGCCAGCAAAAGAGGGGGTCCTTCCTACGAGCAGTACTTC | CASKRGGPSYEQYF
TRBJ1-1 | - | TRBV18 | - | TGTGCCAGCTCACCAACACAGCTGAACACTGAAGCTTTCTTT | CASSPTQLNTEAFF
TRBJ1-4 | - | TRBV4-2 | - | TGTGCCAGCAGCCAAGCGGTCGGAGATACTAATGAAAAACTGTTTTTT | CASSQAVGDTNEKLFF
TRBJ1-2 | few | TRBV30 | - | TGTGCCTGGAGTGCCCCGGGGGATGGCTACACCTTC | CAWSAPGDGYTF
TRBJ2-3 | - | TRBV6-4 | TRBD2 | TGTGCCAGCAGCCTAGCGGGGGGCACAGATACGCAGTATTTT | CASSLAGGTDTQYF
TRBJ1-5 | - | TRBV7-7 | - | TGTGCTAGCAGCGAAGGGACTCAAGATAGCAATCAGCCCCAGCATTTT | CASSEGTQDSNQPQHF
TRBJ2-7 | - | TRBV7-2 | - | TGTGCCAGCAGCTTCAGACAGGACGGGCAGTACTTC | CASSFRQDGQYF
TRBJ2-7 | few | TRBV6-5 | - | TGTGCCAGCAGTCGCTCTATCGACGTGGGAGTTTCGCAGTACTTC | CASSRSIDVGVSQYF
TRBJ1-5 | few | TRBV27 | - | TGTGCCAGCAGTTTATGGGGGGAGAATCAGCCCCAGCATTTT | CASSLWGENQPQHF
TRBJ1-1 | - | TRBV13 | - | TGTGCCAGCAGCTCCCGGGGGACTGAAGCTTTCTTT | CASSSRGTEAFF